The source of this TCR beta chain is a study of spatial heterogeneity in lung cancer. Study in general: Alpha-chain sequences were consistently detected in smaller numbers than beta-chain sequences. The study observed each unique TCR and UMI combination more than ten times on average in raw reads. Whole-study results and caveats: In blood, ubiquitous expanded tumor TCRs appeared more at resection than follow-up.

Specified time point: sample taken at primary tumor resection. Whole RNA obtained from tumor, nontumor lung or frozen PBMC underwent sequencing without sorting. Donors were 55 to 75 untreated early-stage non-small cell lung cancer patients. This CDR3 region has 15 residues. Unmatched junction bases numbered 4, after V lost 3 bases and J lost 2 bases. CDR1 and CDR2 from the germline V gene are SEHNR and FQNEAQ (reference sequence). TCRdb called the 5' RACE reads again in MiXCR, with one record for every CDR3 protein. The sample holds 20,000 to 30,000 distinct CDR3 sequences, 4% to 6% seen once. This clonotype occurred many times. Its target is not known.

The chain employs TRBV7-9 and TRBJ2-5; 9 bases are shared with TRBD1. The sequence derives from a male donor with early-stage non-small cell lung cancer. The material sequenced was PBMCs, taken at surgery. CDR3 amino acids: CASSFSGTGQETQYF. CDR3 in DNA: TGTGCCAGCAGCTTCTCAGGGACAGGGCAAGAGACCCAGTACTTC.